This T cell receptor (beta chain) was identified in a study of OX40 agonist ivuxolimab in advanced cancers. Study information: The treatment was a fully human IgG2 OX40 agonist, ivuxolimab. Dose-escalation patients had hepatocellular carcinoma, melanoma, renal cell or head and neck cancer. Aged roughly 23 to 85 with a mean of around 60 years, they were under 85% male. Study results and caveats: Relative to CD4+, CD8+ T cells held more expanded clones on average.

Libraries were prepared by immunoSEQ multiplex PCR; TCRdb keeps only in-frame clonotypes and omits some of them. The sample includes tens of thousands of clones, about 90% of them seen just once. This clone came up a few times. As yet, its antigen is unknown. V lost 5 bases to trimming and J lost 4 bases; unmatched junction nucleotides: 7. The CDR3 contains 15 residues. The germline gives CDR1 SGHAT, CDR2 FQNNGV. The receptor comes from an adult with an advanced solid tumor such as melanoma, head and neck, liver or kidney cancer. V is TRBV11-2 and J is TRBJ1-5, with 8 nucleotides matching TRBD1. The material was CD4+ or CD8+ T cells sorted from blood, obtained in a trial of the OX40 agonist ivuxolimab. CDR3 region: CASSARTGWNQPQHF. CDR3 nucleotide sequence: TGTGCCAGCAGCGCCCGGACAGGGTGGAATCAGCCCCAGCATTTT.